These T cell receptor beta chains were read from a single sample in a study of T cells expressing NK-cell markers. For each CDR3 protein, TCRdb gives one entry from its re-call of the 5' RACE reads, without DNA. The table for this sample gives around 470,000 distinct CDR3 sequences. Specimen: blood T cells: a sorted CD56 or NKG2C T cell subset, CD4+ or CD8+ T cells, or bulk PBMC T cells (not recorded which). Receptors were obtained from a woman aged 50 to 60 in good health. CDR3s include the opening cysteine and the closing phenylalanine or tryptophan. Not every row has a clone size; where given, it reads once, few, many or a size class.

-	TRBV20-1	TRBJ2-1	CSASWQSYYNEQFF
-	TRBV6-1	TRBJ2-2	CASSERIKANTGELFF
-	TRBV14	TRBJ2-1	CASSQWGSQQFF
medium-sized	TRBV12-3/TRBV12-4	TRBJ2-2	CASSKDSRELFF
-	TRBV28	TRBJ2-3	CASTRRGGRTDTQYF
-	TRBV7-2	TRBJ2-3	CASSLDRVDTDTQYF
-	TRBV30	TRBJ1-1	CAWIMDSNTEAFF
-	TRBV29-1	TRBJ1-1	CSAQMTATMNTEAFF
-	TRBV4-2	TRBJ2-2	CASRRNLGLKTGELFF
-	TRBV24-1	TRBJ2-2	CATSQRISGPGELFF
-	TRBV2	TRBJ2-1	CASSWTSGMVNEQFF
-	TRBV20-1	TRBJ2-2	CSAIHTKLASTGELFF
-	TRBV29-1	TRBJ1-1	CSVVLYTQKNTEAFF
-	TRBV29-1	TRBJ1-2	CSVGQALLHTF
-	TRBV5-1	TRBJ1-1	CASSLGQPGEAFF
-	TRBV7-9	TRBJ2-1	CASSLVRTSGRAAGEQFF
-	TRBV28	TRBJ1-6	CASSSLLTADFYNSPLHF
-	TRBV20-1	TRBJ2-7	CSAGQSSYEQYF
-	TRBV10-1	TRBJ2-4	CASSDTGTTIQYF
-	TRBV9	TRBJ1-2	CASSSRSGGGSGYGYTF
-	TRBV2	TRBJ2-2	CASSERDSSLGELFF
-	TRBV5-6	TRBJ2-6	CASSLSNVLTF
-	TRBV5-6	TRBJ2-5	CASSQNAGGPQETQYF
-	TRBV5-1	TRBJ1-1	CASSETIPGWREAFF